This entry describes one TCR beta chain. The data originate from a study of blood T cell repertoires in COVID-19. J gave up 7 bases and V 6 bases, and 4 bases lay outside the gene matches. The CDR3 length is 13 residues. Germline V CDR1 and CDR2: SNHLY, FYNNEI. Sequencing used immunoSEQ multiplex PCR; TCRdb keeps in-frame clones, though not all of them. This table has roughly 240,000 clones, over 75% appearing once. This clonotype was sampled from a woman aged 45-59 years with acute COVID-19. Sequencing input: PBMCs or T cells enriched from blood (not recorded which). The gene calls are TRBV2 and TRBJ2-2; the match to TRBD1 covers 8 bases. In DNA, the CDR3 is TGTGCCAGCAGAGCAGGGGGCTTCGGGGAGCTGTTTTTT. This translates into CASRAGGFGELFF.